This TCR beta chain emerged from a study of technical replicates of blood from a handful of donors. The assay was immunoSEQ multiplex PCR, and TCRdb's table has in-frame clones only and misses some. The data contain fewer than 15,000 clones, roughly three quarters of them singletons. This clone came up once. The sequenced sample was PBMCs. The TCR comes from a human donor in good health.

CDR3 in amino acids: CASSSPWRSSYNEQFF. CDR3 DNA: TGTGCCAGCAGCTCCCCTTGGCGGAGCTCCTACAATGAGCAGTTCTTC. This chain uses TRBV7-9 with TRBJ2-1; unclear D gene. The germline V gene encodes CDR1 SEHNR and CDR2 FQNEAQ (reference sequence). Trimming removed 4 bases at V and 0 bases at J, with 13 bases between. The CDR3 spans 16 residues.